This T cell receptor (beta chain) was observed in a study of blood T cell repertoires in COVID-19 (TCRdb year 2020). About the full investigation: Samples from collaborators originated in the United States, Italy and Spain and spanned both the acute and convalescent phases of COVID-19. The samples were drawn from two sources: the first 160 participants of the ongoing ImmuneRACE study, and fewer than 1,500 subjects contributed by 6 global collaborators. Nearly every sample came with metadata listing a de-identified subject ID, COVID-19 status, age in years and sex. Where available, HLA class I and class II types were taken from metadata supplied by the sample provider and were not determined by assay-based typing. The repertoires were released in a freely available public database intended as a resource for research on the immune response to SARS-CoV-2. Subjects who had been exposed to COVID-19, were actively infected with it, or had recovered from it provided the deeply sampled blood TCRbeta repertoires that made up the dataset. The material from the prospective study consisted of cDNA or gDNA derived from T cells, B-cell-depleted T cells, or PBMCs. General findings and caveats noted by the study authors: The amount of clinical and demographic metadata varied by source and participant and was provided uncurated.

The immunoSEQ Assay, a bias-controlled multiplex PCR, was used to amplify TCRbeta CDR3 regions from genomic DNA. The original pipeline was this. Within the assay, amplification of reference gene primers was used to estimate how many nucleated cells each sample contained. Sequence reads were collapsed and filtered to measure the absolute abundance of every unique TCRbeta CDR3 rearrangement. Productive Simpson clonality was computed per sample as the square root of Simpson's diversity index over productive rearrangements. TCRdb provides this immuneACCESS table in a form limited to in-frame rearrangements. Some clones are lacking; in checked studies, under half of them reflect an unresolved V gene, and why the rest are absent is not known. V and J calls and clone size are as listed in that table; D and trimming were resolved from the DNA. Present in this sample are a few hundred thousand clones, 70% to 90% of which were seen just once. The top ten clonotypes cover approximately 13% of the sample.

Points on this clone: Its antigen specificity is not known. No much larger clone is present one base from it, and per-base qualities are unavailable.

Including the terminal cysteine and phenylalanine, the CDR3 comprises 16 residues. The retained sequence is limited to the CDR3, 48 bases, with the frame set at the first base. The V end loses 1 base and the J end loses 0 bases, and a stretch of 11 bases separates them. According to the germline V gene, CDR1 reads SGHTA and CDR2 reads FQGNSA. Whole blood was collected in K2EDTA tubes by collaborating institutions according to the institutions' own protocols. Collaborator samples were shipped for TCRbeta analysis as frozen whole blood, isolated PBMCs, or DNA extracted from either sample type. The clonotype was recovered from a woman in her sixties or seventies with acute or convalescent COVID-19. The chain was built from TRBV7-2 and TRBJ2-3; matching of 5 bases hints at TRBD1 as the D gene. The sample comprised peripheral blood. The DNA sequence follows: TGTGCCAGCAGCTTAGGGGGCCAGACGAGCACAGATACGCAGTATTTT. This encodes CASSLGGQTSTDTQYF.